Listed below are T cell receptor beta chains from one sample, sequenced in a study of early T cells in non-severe SARS-CoV-2 infection. Each CDR3 protein gets one entry after TCRdb re-called the 5' RACE reads with MiXCR. The sample records under 85,000 distinct CDR3 sequences, over 10% being singletons. Sequences were obtained from whole blood. The receptors shown here come from an adult who was a healthcare worker with PCR-confirmed SARS-CoV-2 infection or an uninfected control (not recorded which). The CDR3 runs from the conserved cysteine through the conserved F or W. The order of the fields is V gene, J gene, D gene, clone size, CDR3 protein, CDR3 DNA. The D gene is left open where the match is weak. Expanded clones get a size class; other rows say once, few or many, or leave the size out.

TRBV29-1	TRBJ1-1	TRBD1	few	CSGEGQGASEAFF	TGCAGCGGAGAGGGACAGGGGGCCTCTGAAGCTTTCTTT
TRBV7-8	TRBJ2-1	TRBD2	few	CASSFGRSGEVSYNEQFF	TGTGCCAGCAGCTTCGGGAGGTCGGGAGAGGTTTCCTACAATGAGCAGTTCTTC
TRBV7-2	TRBJ2-5	.	many	CASKRVGAREETQYF	TGTGCCAGCAAACGAGTAGGGGCGCGGGAAGAGACCCAGTACTTC
TRBV16	TRBJ2-7	.	many	CASSNGRLSEQYF	TGTGCCAGCAGCAACGGCAGGCTTAGCGAGCAGTACTTC
TRBV7-2	TRBJ1-4	TRBD1	.	CASSLAAGGSEKLFF	TGTGCCAGCAGCTTAGCTGCAGGGGGGAGTGAAAAACTGTTTTTT
TRBV20-1	TRBJ2-3	.	.	CSARSGDTQYF	TGCAGTGCTAGATCGGGAGATACGCAGTATTTT
TRBV7-3	TRBJ2-3	TRBD2	few	CASSWGLAGRDTQYF	TGTGCCAGCAGCTGGGGACTAGCGGGGAGAGATACGCAGTATTTT
TRBV7-2	TRBJ2-6	.	many	CASSSSGANVLTF	TGTGCCAGCAGCTCTTCTGGGGCCAACGTCCTGACTTTC
TRBV3-1	TRBJ2-3	.	.	CASSQDLADTQYF	TGTGCCAGCAGCCAAGACCTTGCTGATACGCAGTATTTT
TRBV7-9	TRBJ2-5	.	few	CASSSGHTGETQYF	TGTGCCAGCAGCTCAGGACACACCGGAGAGACCCAGTACTTC
TRBV20-1	TRBJ2-7	.	.	CSARDPAVTPDEQYF	TGCAGTGCTAGAGATCCGGCAGTTACACCGGACGAGCAGTACTTC
TRBV5-4	TRBJ2-7	TRBD2	.	CASRGETSGTYEQYF	TGTGCCAGCAGGGGTGAGACTAGCGGGACCTACGAGCAGTACTTC
TRBV4-2	TRBJ1-3	.	.	CASSQDPSGTGNTIYF	TGTGCCAGCAGCCAAGATCCATCGGGCACTGGAAACACCATATATTTT
TRBV3-1	TRBJ2-7	.	many	CASSSSYEQYF	TGTGCCAGCAGCAGCTCCTACGAGCAGTACTTC
TRBV2	TRBJ2-1	.	few	CASRTDREIQFF	TGTGCCAGCAGAACTGACCGGGAAATACAGTTCTTC
TRBV29-1	TRBJ2-3	.	.	CSVELADTQYF	TGCAGCGTTGAATTAGCAGATACGCAGTATTTT
TRBV13	TRBJ2-7	.	many	CASGPDLGGEQYF	TGTGCCAGCGGCCCCGATTTGGGGGGCGAGCAGTACTTC
TRBV15	TRBJ1-1	.	.	CATSRDVRQGTTWDTEAFF	TGTGCCACCAGCAGAGATGTTCGGCAGGGCACCACTTGGGACACTGAAGCTTTCTTT
TRBV25-1	TRBJ1-2	.	many	CASSEYGRGYTF	TGTGCCAGCAGTGAATATGGCCGGGGCTACACCTTC
TRBV4-3	TRBJ1-6	TRBD1	few	CASSQRQGISPLHF	TGCGCCAGCAGCCAGAGACAGGGTATTTCACCCCTCCACTTT
TRBV5-1	TRBJ1-1	.	few	CASRQNPRGSTEAFF	TGCGCCAGCAGACAAAATCCCCGGGGGAGCACTGAAGCTTTCTTT
TRBV7-3	TRBJ2-2	.	.	CASTPYNSFRAANTGELFF	TGTGCCAGCACCCCTTATAATAGTTTTCGGGCAGCGAACACCGGGGAGCTGTTTTTT
TRBV5-1	TRBJ2-2	TRBD1	.	CASRYRTGGNTGELFF	TGCGCCAGCCGTTACCGGACAGGGGGCAACACCGGGGAGCTGTTTTTT
TRBV30	TRBJ1-1	TRBD1	.	CASKQGMNTEAFF	TGTGCCAGCAAACAGGGGATGAACACTGAAGCTTTCTTT
TRBV19	TRBJ2-3	.	many	CASSQGLPETSTDTQYF	TGTGCCAGTAGCCAGGGACTTCCTGAAACTAGCACAGATACGCAGTATTTT
TRBV12-3/TRBV12-4	TRBJ1-5	.	many	CASSLSASISNQPQHF	TGTGCCAGCAGTTTGTCAGCATCAATTAGCAATCAGCCCCAGCATTTT